Sequencing of this T cell receptor beta chain was carried out in a study of glioma-infiltrating T cells after dendritic cell vaccination (dated by TCRdb to 2016 to 2017). About the investigation overall: Of the approximately 15 glioblastoma patients in the cohort, all drawn from Phase I and II dendritic cell vaccination trials, 9 were newly diagnosed and 6 had recurrent disease. Autologous tumor lysate-pulsed dendritic cell vaccination was administered to the patients between the early 2000s and the early 2010s. The vaccine consisted of monocyte-derived dendritic cells cultured approximately seven days with IL-4 and GM-CSF, then pulsed overnight with autologous tumor lysate. Each patient was given three intradermal dendritic cell vaccine injections, spaced two weeks apart, in the arm below the axilla. Tumor-infiltrating lymphocyte content was quantified and tumor and blood repertoires were compared in dendritic cell-vaccinated glioblastoma patients by deep sequencing of TCR beta CDR3 regions. Survival after dendritic cell vaccination was correlated with TCR sequencing metrics such as TIL content and the overlap between tumor and blood repertoires.

General study outcomes and caveats: Longer time to progression and overall survival after dendritic cell vaccination were predicted by higher estimated pretreatment TIL content. The TCR overlap response model with three groups was called speculative and said to need prospective validation. The cohort was small and heterogeneous, and full blood and tumor sets were available for few patients, with initial-recurrent tumor pairs available for even fewer patients. TCR clonality showed no direct relationship with survival, which suggests that a diverse polyclonal response may be important.

Selection of patients required sufficient residual fresh-frozen tumor tissue and over two years of available survival data. None of the glioblastoma patients carried an isocitrate dehydrogenase mutation, although molecular status otherwise varied. PBMC were collected before vaccination, two weeks after the third vaccination, and at tumor progression when it occurred. The Qiagen DNeasy Blood extraction Kit was used for extraction of genomic DNA. The immunoSEQ assay amplified TCRB CDR3 regions from approximately 2 micrograms of genomic DNA, or from all available DNA when less than that amount was available. The multiplex PCR relied on 60 forward primers for TCR V beta segments and 13 reverse primers for J beta segments. To estimate the number of reads per starting template, synthetic control templates were added to each sample at limiting dilution. The Illumina HiSeq System generated 87 bp sequencing reads. For the original study's pipeline: PCR and sequencing errors were removed by a nearest neighbor algorithm that merged closely related sequences. TCR overlap was defined as the percentage of unique tumor TCR beta sequences that were also present in the same patient's peripheral blood. TCRdb's version of the immuneACCESS table is confined to in-frame rearrangements and falls short of the full clone set. An unresolved V gene accounts for under half of the shortfall where checked; the remainder is of unknown origin. The V and J calls and clone size were taken over from that table, and D and trimming were inferred from the DNA. A total of around 97,000 clones appear in this sample, roughly 81% of them only once. The ten top clones hold more than 10% of the sample.

In its sample, this clone was seen once. The antigen it binds to is not known. No base qualities exist here, and no much larger clone lies one base off it. For CDR1 and CDR2, the germline V gene lists LGHNA and YNFKEQ. V was cut back by 3 bases and J by 1 base, leaving a gap of 10 bases between them. Measured from the cysteine to the phenylalanine, the CDR3 is 15 residues long. This entry keeps only the CDR3 DNA: 45 bases, framed from base 1. The sequence links TRBV4-2 to TRBJ1-5; the D gene cannot be resolved reliably. The sequencing here drew on blood, taken before dendritic cell vaccination. The origin of this receptor is a human donor with glioblastoma. The CDR3 protein sequence reads: CASSHFDGSNQPQHF. The DNA sequence follows: TGTGCCAGCAGCCATTTCGACGGGAGCAATCAGCCCCAGCATTTT.